This T cell receptor beta chain stems from a study of response to subunit inactivated influenza vaccine. Comments on this clonotype: Its antigen is undetermined.

From germline, CDR1 is SEHNR and CDR2 FQNEAQ (reference sequence). V lost 7 bases and J lost 8; bases outside the gene matches: 11. The CDR3 has 14 amino acids. Study conclusions and caveats: Authors suggested each seasonal flu vaccination may recruit only limited numbers of new T cells.

TCRdb used MiXCR to reprocess the RT-PCR reads, holding one entry per CDR3 protein. The sample has about 480,000 distinct CDR3 sequences; around 25% are singletons. The TCR originated in a man aged 50 to 60 who received an inactivated influenza vaccine. The sequencing used CD4+ T cells sorted from PBMCs, collected 5 to 6 days after vaccination. The rearrangement links TRBV7-9 to TRBJ2-3, with TRBD1 identical over 8 bases. The DNA for the CDR3 is TGTGCCAGCACCAATTGGACAGGGATCGGTACGCAGTATTTT. The encoded protein is CASTNWTGIGTQYF. The variable domain in full, with the rest retrieved from reference TRBV7-9 and TRBJ2-3, is DTGVSQNPRHKITKRGQNVTFRCDPISEHNRLYWYRQTLGQGPEFLTYFQNEAQLEKSRLLSDRFSAERPKGSFSTLEIQRTEQGDSAMYLCASTNWTGIGTQYFGPGTRLTVL.